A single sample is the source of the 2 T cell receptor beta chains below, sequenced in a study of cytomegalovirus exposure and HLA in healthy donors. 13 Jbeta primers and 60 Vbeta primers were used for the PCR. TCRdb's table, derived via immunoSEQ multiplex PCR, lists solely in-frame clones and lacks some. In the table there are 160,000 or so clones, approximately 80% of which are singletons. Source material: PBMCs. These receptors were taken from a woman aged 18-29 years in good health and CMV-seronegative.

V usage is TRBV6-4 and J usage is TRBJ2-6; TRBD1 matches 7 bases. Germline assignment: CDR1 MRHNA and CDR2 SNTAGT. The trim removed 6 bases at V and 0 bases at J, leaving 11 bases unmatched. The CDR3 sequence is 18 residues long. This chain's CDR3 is CASRETTGVPSGANVLTF. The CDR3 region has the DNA TGTGCCAGCAGAGAAACAACAGGGGTCCCCTCTGGGGCCAACGTCCTGACTTTC.

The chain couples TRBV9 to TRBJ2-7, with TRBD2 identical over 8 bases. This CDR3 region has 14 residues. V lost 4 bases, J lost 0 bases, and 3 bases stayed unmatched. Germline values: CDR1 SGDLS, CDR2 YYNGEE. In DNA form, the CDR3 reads TGTGCCAGCAGCATTACTAGCGGCTCCTACGAGCAGTACTTC. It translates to CASSITSGSYEQYF.